This T cell receptor beta chain originates from a study of T cells in Graves' hyperthyroidism and ophthalmopathy. The CDR3 consists of 15 residues. Looked up from germline, CDR1 is DFQATT and CDR2 is SNEGSKA (reference sequence). The germline V and J ends were trimmed by 3 bases and 6 bases, with 18 bases remaining between them. The study left out patients who had uncontrolled infection, other autoimmune disease, pregnancy or lactation. TCR beta CDR3 regions were amplified from RNA. HTBI primers were the set used in a first-round RT-PCR of the TCR CDR3. TCRdb re-analysed the multiplex PCR reads in MiXCR, keeping a single row per CDR3 protein. The data contain some 560,000 distinct CDR3 sequences, around 14% of them seen just once; the ten biggest clones take up roughly 6.6%.

Sequencing input: blood. The chain combines TRBV20-1 with TRBJ1-5; TRBD1 is a possible D gene (6 bases). This TCR derives from a woman in her twenties or thirties with Graves' hyperthyroidism. CDR3: CSASLGPGAGQPQHF. CDR3 nucleotides: TGCAGTGCTAGTCTGGGGCCGGGGGCAGGTCAGCCCCAGCATTTT.